A single TCR beta chain is shown here with its context. This clone occurred a few times. Its antigen is currently not known. The sample holds no much larger clone one base away, and base qualities are not on file. These data belong to a study of radiotherapy plus CTLA-4 blockade in lung cancer (dated by TCRdb to the late 2010s). Context from the whole study: Objective responses were observed in 15% to 20% of enrolled patients, and disease control was achieved in approximately 32%.

Beyond this particular receptor, the publication reports: TCR clones derived from tumors expanded in peripheral blood after treatment with radiotherapy and ipilimumab. The strongest predictors of response were reported to be early dynamic shifts in blood T cell clones along with a rise in serum interferon-beta following radiation.

Library preparation employed the immunoSEQ multiplex PCR assay. TCRdb obtained this table from immuneACCESS and retained in-frame rearrangements with V and J assigned. These tables miss some clones; where compared with another copy, unresolved V genes account for less than half of the shortfall, and the remainder is unexplained. The table for this sample lists under 110,000 clones; approximately 81% of them were counted only once. The ten largest clones represent 2% to 3% of the sample. From cysteine to phenylalanine, the CDR3 is 15 amino acids long. The entry retains the CDR3 DNA only, 45 bases that are in frame from base 1. Trimming leaves V shorter by 2 bases and J shorter by 3 bases, with the junction holding 3 bases beyond the gene matches. From the germline V gene, CDR1 is SGHTA and CDR2 is FQGNSA. The study evaluated CTLA-4 blockade (ipilimumab) given together with focal radiation therapy in patients who had chemo-refractory metastatic non-small-cell lung cancer.

The V and J segments used are TRBV7-2 and TRBJ1-5, with 8 junctional bases fitting TRBD1. The sequence was collected from a human donor with non-small cell lung cancer that progressed on radiotherapy plus ipilimumab. Some clones in this sample may be carry-over from other donors' samples. The specimen comprised peripheral blood, sampled from a patient treated with radiotherapy plus ipilimumab. The CDR3 loop reads CASSLWTGNNQPQHF. The bases read TGTGCCAGCAGCTTATGGACAGGGAACAATCAGCCCCAGCATTTT.